Below are 26 T cell receptor beta chains sequenced from a single sample in a study of blood T cells in healthy people across ages. With a J-beta primer mix and a sample-barcoded 5' primer, a second PCR ran about 6 to 11 cycles. TCRdb re-called the 5' RACE reads through MiXCR, storing one row per CDR3 protein. The sample holds 590,000 or so distinct CDR3 sequences, under 30% seen once. Material: blood. The receptors were sampled from a woman older than 75 in good health.

This clonotype was seen ten or more times. CDR3 residues: CASSESWRQRNYGYTF. CDR3 nucleotides: TGTGCCAGCAGTGAATCGTGGCGGCAGCGTAACTATGGCTACACCTTC. The chain employs TRBV6-1 and TRBJ1-2; no firm D call. CDR1 MNHNS and CDR2 SASEGT come from the germline V gene. The CDR3 runs to 16 residues. The V end was cut by 2 bases, the J end by 1 base, with 14 bases between.

This clonotype was observed a handful of times. CDR3 sequence (DNA): TGTGCCAGCTCACCCACGGGGCTTGGGGCCTACGAGCAGTACTTC. Protein product: CASSPTGLGAYEQYF. The chain uses TRBV18 and TRBJ2-7; perhaps D is TRBD1 or TRBD2 (5 bases each). The CDR3 has 15 residues. The V gene lost 3 bases and the J gene lost 2 bases, with 14 bases spanning the gap. Germline-derived CDR1 and CDR2 are KGHSH and LQKENI.

This clonotype was detected ten times or more. The V and J genes are TRBV6-2 or TRBV6-3 and TRBJ2-3, with D perhaps matching TRBD1 or TRBD2 (5 bases each). The CDR3 runs to 18 residues. Germline V gene lookup returns CDR1 MNHEY and CDR2 SVGEGT. V shed 4 bases and J shed 0 bases, with 20 bases lying between them. The CDR3 region has the DNA TGTGCCAGCAGTTCCCCGGACACGAGGGGTCCTAGCACAGATACGCAGTATTTT. The encoded protein is CASSSPDTRGPSTDTQYF.

The chain employs TRBV2 and TRBJ2-7; 12 nucleotides line up with TRBD1. Trimming removed 6 bases from V and 4 bases from J; junction bases left unmatched: 25. Germline-derived CDR1 and CDR2 are SNHLY and FYNNEI. CDR3 length equals 21 residues. CDR3 sequence (DNA): TGTGCCAGCAGCGGATTACGGGGACGAGGGACAGGGGGCCCCTGGAGGTACGAGCAGTACTTC. Amino acids: CASSGLRGRGTGGPWRYEQYF.

This clonotype has a handful of counts. V and J are TRBV2 and TRBJ1-1; 7 nucleotides match TRBD1. Trimming at V came to 3 bases and at J to 2 bases, leaving 6 bases not matched to a gene. Per germline, CDR1 SNHLY and CDR2 FYNNEI. The CDR3 length is 15 residues. The CDR3 DNA reads TGTGCCAGCAGTGAGGAGGGGGCTTTTAACACTGAAGCTTTCTTT. It codes for CASSEEGAFNTEAFF.

As for this clonotype: A much larger clone is a single base away; this may be a read error. The chain couples TRBV6-6 to TRBJ2-4; a possible D gene is TRBD1 (6 bases). Germline V gene sequence: CDR1 MNHNY, CDR2 SVGAGI (reference sequence). V lost 3 bases, J lost 13 bases, and 13 bases lay in between. The CDR3 contains 12 residues. CDR3 in amino acids: CASSYGDNEQYF. The CDR3, as DNA: TGTGCCAGCAGTTATGGGGACAATGAGCAGTACTTC.

This clonotype was observed a few times. The chain recombines TRBV6-2 or TRBV6-3 with TRBJ1-1; TRBD1 matches at 7 bases. V was pared by 8 bases and J by 5 bases, with 14 bases of the junction left unmatched. From germline, CDR1 is MNHEY and CDR2 SVGEGT. The CDR3 sequence is 15 residues long. CDR3 in amino acids: CASVPATGSGTEAFF. Here the CDR3 DNA reads TGTGCCAGCGTCCCCGCGACAGGGTCGGGAACTGAAGCTTTCTTT.

As to this clonotype: Being one base from a much bigger clone, this may be a read error. This chain links TRBV29-1 with TRBJ2-4; either TRBD1 or TRBD2 may supply D (5 bases each). The J call may be faulty, since TRBJ2-7 better matches the DNA end. Germline V gene data show CDR1 as SQVTM and CDR2 as ANQGSEA. This CDR3 contains 12 residues. The CDR3 reads CSVGRALSEQYF. In DNA form, the CDR3 reads TGCAGCGTGGGACGGGCCCTTAGCGAGCAGTACTTC.

This clonotype was seen ten or more times. This rearrangement joins TRBV4-2 to TRBJ2-7; D might be TRBD2 (5 bases). The V and J ends lost 4 bases and 4 bases respectively, with 20 bases between them. The CDR3 runs 16 residues. The germline V gene encodes CDR1 LGHNA and CDR2 YNFKEQ. For the CDR3, the DNA is TGTGCCAGCAGCCCACACCAGGAAGAGGGATCGTACGAGCAGTACTTC. It encodes CASSPHQEEGSYEQYF.

This clonotype has at least ten counts. This sequence joins TRBV6-5 and TRBJ2-3; 7 nucleotides match TRBD2. The germline gives CDR1 MNHEY, CDR2 SVGAGI. The J segment lost 8 bases and the V segment lost 0 bases, leaving 11 bases of the junction unmatched. The CDR3 is 16 amino acids. The DNA of the CDR3 is TGTGCCAGCAGTTACTCGGGGTCGGGCGGGAGTGCTACGCAGTATTTT. Protein product: CASSYSGSGGSATQYF.

This clonotype appeared a few times. The junction differs from germline at one of its ends, possibly a read error. The gene calls are TRBV6-2 or TRBV6-3 and TRBJ2-4; TRBD1 aligns across 8 bases. The CDR3 loop spans 15 amino acids. From germline, CDR1 is MNHEY and CDR2 SVGEGT. CDR3 sequence reads: CAGSHDRGAKNIQYF. As DNA, the CDR3 is TGTGCCGGCAGTCATGACAGGGGAGCCAAAAACATTCAGTACTTC.

This clonotype was observed a few times. The chain has TRBV25-1 and TRBJ1-2; D perhaps matches TRBD1 (5 bases). V dropped 3 bases and J dropped 2 bases, with 10 bases sitting between them. The CDR3 covers 14 residues. Germline V gene data show CDR1 as MGHDK and CDR2 as SYGVNS. CDR3 in amino acids: CASSDAGSNYGYTF. The CDR3 DNA reads as TGTGCCAGCAGTGACGCAGGGAGCAACTATGGCTACACCTTC.

V usage is TRBV5-1 and J usage is TRBJ1-1; no definite D call. Per germline, CDR1 SGHRS and CDR2 YFSETQ. V dropped 0 bases and J dropped 5 bases, with 11 bases sitting between them. The CDR3 runs to 14 residues. The CDR3 bases are TGCGCCAGCAGCTTGGTTGGCGGCCCTACTGAAGCTTTCTTT. Encoded protein: CASSLVGGPTEAFF.

The chain carries TRBV28 and TRBJ1-1, with a tentative D call TRBD1 (6 bases). Germline CDR1 and CDR2: MDHEN and SYDVKM. V lost 1 base to trimming and J lost 11 bases, with 23 bases between them. The CDR3 runs to 16 residues. This chain's CDR3 is CASSLLPILGGGEAFF. CDR3 bases: TGTGCCAGCAGTTTATTACCGATCTTAGGGGGGGGCGAGGCTTTCTTT. Looking up the rest from reference TRBV28 and TRBJ1-1 gives the full variable domain: DVKVTQSSRYLVKRTGEKVFLECVQDMDHENMFWYRQDPGLGLRLIYFSYDVKMKEKGDIPEGYSVSREKKERFSLILESASTNQTSMYLCASSLLPILGGGEAFFGQGTRLTVV.

For this clonotype: A much larger clonotype is one base distant, so this may be a read error. The gene calls are TRBV20-1 and TRBJ2-7; TRBD1 matches 10 bases. This CDR3 comprises 14 residues. The V gene end was trimmed by 3 bases and the J gene end by 5 bases; junction bases not matched to a gene: 7. Germline CDR1 DFQATT, CDR2 SNEGSKA (reference sequence). The CDR3 loop is CSARGGQGCNEQYF. The CDR3 region has the DNA TGCAGTGCTAGGGGGGGACAGGGGTGCAACGAGCAGTACTTC.

This clonotype was counted a single time. The chain combines TRBV7-2 with TRBJ2-7, with D hard to call. Germline CDR1 is SGHTA and CDR2 is FQGNSA. The V end lost 0 bases, the J end lost 6 bases, and 15 bases lay between the germline ends. The CDR3 is made up of 15 amino acids. The CDR3 bases are TGTGCCAGCAGCTTAGCGCGGCGCGCAACTTCCGAGCAGTACTTC. Amino acids: CASSLARRATSEQYF. The whole variable domain, filled in from reference TRBV7-2 and TRBJ2-7, reads GAGVSQSPSNKVTEKGKDVELRCDPISGHTALYWYRQSLGQGLEFLIYFQGNSAPDKSGLPSDRFSAERTGGSVSTLTIQRTQQEDSAVYLCASSLARRATSEQYFGPGTRLTVT.

This clonotype turned up a few times. A much larger clonotype is one base distant, so this may be a read error. V usage is TRBV7-2 and J usage is TRBJ2-1; D not resolved. The J call could be wrong; TRBJ2-7 is a better fit for the DNA end. CDR1 is SGHTA, CDR2 FQGNSA, per germline. This CDR3 is 16 amino acids long. The CDR3: CASSPTLGRAYNEQYF. CDR3 DNA: TGTGCCAGCAGCCCTACTTTAGGCCGCGCCTACAATGAGCAGTACTTC.

CDR3 protein: CASTGQGADTQYF. The CDR3 region has the DNA TGTGCCAGTACCGGACAGGGGGCCGATACGCAGTATTTT. V and J are TRBV19 and TRBJ2-3; 11 bases agree with TRBD1. The V segment lost 7 bases and the J segment 6 bases; nucleotides outside the gene matches: 3. Per the germline V gene, CDR1 is LNHDA and CDR2 is SQIVND (reference sequence). The CDR3 has 13 residues.

Ten or more counts support this clonotype. The rearrangement links TRBV18 to TRBJ2-7; D is perhaps TRBD1 or TRBD2 (5 bases each). The V gene lost 7 bases and the J gene lost 6 bases, with 13 bases spanning the gap. This CDR3 region has 12 residues. The germline V gene encodes CDR1 KGHSH and CDR2 LQKENI. The CDR3 is CASFTGTSEQYF. As DNA, the CDR3 is TGTGCCAGCTTTACCGGGACGAGCGAGCAGTACTTC.

Worth noting for this clonotype: One base away lies a much larger clone, so this may be a sequencing read error. The V call is TRBV6-2 or TRBV6-3, the J call TRBJ2-3; tentatively, D is TRBD1 (5 bases). CDR3 length equals 12 residues. Germline V CDR1 and CDR2: MNHEY, SVGEGT. Here the CDR3 reads CASGQSTGTQYF. The CDR3 DNA follows: TGTGCCAGCGGCCAGAGCACAGGTACGCAGTATTTT.

V gene TRBV7-2 combines with J gene TRBJ1-2; a possible D gene is TRBD1 (5 bases). V was pared by 6 bases and J by 3 bases, with 11 bases between. Germline CDR1 reads SGHTA; CDR2 reads FQGNSA. The CDR3 is 13 residues long. The CDR3 region is CASSPRQYYGYTF. CDR3 coding DNA: TGTGCCAGCAGTCCTAGACAGTACTATGGCTACACCTTC. The full variable domain, rest sourced from reference TRBV7-2 and TRBJ1-2, is GAGVSQSPSNKVTEKGKDVELRCDPISGHTALYWYRQSLGQGLEFLIYFQGNSAPDKSGLPSDRFSAERTGGSVSTLTIQRTQQEDSAVYLCASSPRQYYGYTFGSGTRLTVV.

In this sample, this clonotype turned up many times. The chain links TRBV27 to TRBJ2-7; 12 bases match TRBD2. Germline CDR1 is MNHEY and CDR2 is SMNVEV (reference sequence). This CDR3 comprises 14 residues. J lost 4 bases, V lost 6 bases, and 4 bases had no gene match. In nucleotides, the CDR3 is TGTGCCAGCAGGCTAGCGGGGGGGCGGTACGAGCAGTACTTC. Its protein product is CASRLAGGRYEQYF.

This chain's CDR3 is CASSSLAASYEQYF. CDR3 nucleotides: TGTGCCAGCAGCTCCTTAGCGGCATCCTACGAGCAGTACTTC. The chain employs TRBV7-2 and TRBJ2-7, with a possible D match to TRBD2 (6 bases). Germline V gives CDR1 SGHTA, CDR2 FQGNSA. V was shortened by 4 bases and J by 1 base, with 11 bases between the two germline ends. The CDR3 is 14 amino acids.

As regards this clonotype: This sequence may be a read error, since a much larger clone differs from it by one base. The chain combines TRBV3-1 with TRBJ2-4; TRBD2 might be the D (5 bases). The closer fit of TRBJ2-7 to the DNA end suggests the J call may be wrong. The CDR3 spans 14 residues. Germline CDR1 is LGHDT and CDR2 is YNNKEL (reference sequence). The CDR3 coding sequence is TGTGCCAGCAGCCAAGCGAGGGCCATCTACGAGCAGTACTTC. Translated, it gives CASSQARAIYEQYF.

In regard to this clonotype: This sequence may be a read error, since a much larger clone differs from it by one base. This chain links TRBV4-1 with TRBJ2-5; D possibly matches TRBD1 or TRBD2 (6 bases each). CDR1 is MGHRA and CDR2 is YSYEKL in the germline V gene. This CDR3 spans 16 amino acids. The V end lost 3 bases, the J end lost 2 bases, and 16 bases lay between the germline ends. This CDR3 reads CASSQSQSGAQETQYF. CDR3 coding DNA: TGCGCCAGCAGCCAGTCCCAATCGGGGGCACAAGAGACCCAGTACTTC.

This clonotype was seen only a few times. The rearrangement joins TRBV12-3 or TRBV12-4 to TRBJ2-2, with D unresolved. The CDR3 contains 13 residues. V gave up 5 bases and J gave up 4 bases, with 8 bases separating them. CDR3: CASSHISTGELFF. DNA for the CDR3: TGTGCCAGCAGTCATATAAGCACCGGGGAGCTGTTTTTT.